This TCR beta chain appears in the sequencing data of a study of T cell responses to AZD1222 COVID-19 vaccine. Across the study: Researchers grouped second doses given at about 4 or about 12 weeks into one pool. Findings and caveats of the study: Nearly half of spike-specific TCRs reportedly target variant regions that are unmutated in the B.1.351 and B.1.1.7 variants. Only six or seven AZD1222 recipients tested seropositive at baseline. The study sampled repertoires only after the peak T cell response.

The method was immunoSEQ multiplex PCR; TCRdb's version includes in-frame clones alone and lacks a portion of them. Of some 100,000 clones in the sample, roughly nine tenths are singletons; the top ten hold 16%. Comment on this clone: What it binds is not known.

The CDR3 totals 15 residues. With 3 bases removed from V and 2 bases from J, the gap between germline ends came to 12 bases. CDR1 LNHNV and CDR2 YYDKDF come from the germline V gene (reference sequence). This clonotype originated in an adult in good health. This chain uses TRBV15 with TRBJ2-3, with D unclear. The starting material was peripheral blood, obtained on day 0 of AZD1222 vaccination. The CDR3: CATSRGSSFTDTQYF. CDR3 nucleotides: TGTGCCACCAGCAGGGGTAGCAGTTTCACAGATACGCAGTATTTT.